This T cell receptor beta chain was identified during a study of shared clonotypes between healthy human individuals. Study as a whole: CD4 naive cells filled three plates per donor, CD4 memory three, CD8 naive two and CD8 memory one.

Study-wide points: How much donors shared clonotypes was expected to be affected by sequencing depth. Approximately 5% was the fraction of naive CD4 clonotypes found shared across a few donors.

To note about this clone: Antigen: not known.

Only CD45RO-negative cells positively selected for CCR7 counted as naive CD8 cells, so terminally differentiated effector memory CD45RA+ cells were excluded. Repertoires were generated with immunoSEQ multiplex PCR, while TCRdb's copy carries only in-frame clones and drops some. The repertoire holds 2 million to 2.5 million clones, with 85% to 95% as singletons. The TCR comes from a man younger than 35 in good health. Source material: naive CD8+ T cells sorted from blood.

The CDR3 DNA follows: TGTGCCAGCAGCGCGTCGGGGATGAACACTGAAGCTTTCTTT. Amino acids: CASSASGMNTEAFF. The genes are TRBV14 and TRBJ1-1; D remains ambiguous. The CDR3 length is 14 residues. Germline lookup yields CDR1 SGHDN and CDR2 FVKESK. V lost 5 bases and J 0 bases, leaving 10 bases between the germline ends.